A single sample is the source of the 5 T cell receptor beta chains below, sequenced in a study of blood T cell repertoires in COVID-19. Assay: immunoSEQ multiplex PCR; the TCRdb copy retains only in-frame clones and omits some. This table holds roughly 220,000 clones, 82% found once. Sequencing was carried out using PBMCs or T cells enriched from blood (not recorded which). The source of these receptors is a middle-aged man who had recovered from COVID-19.

The chain links TRBV9 to TRBJ2-1; D ambiguous. Germline V gene data show CDR1 as SGDLS and CDR2 as YYNGEE. CDR3 size: 14 residues. Trimming cost V 0 bases and J 10 bases, with 14 bases left between them. The CDR3 protein is CASSVAQQTGEQFF. The CDR3 DNA reads TGTGCCAGCAGCGTAGCCCAACAAACCGGGGAGCAGTTCTTC.

This clone has more than one count but fewer than ten. The chain uses TRBV10-3 and TRBJ1-2; the D is unclear. The CDR3 spans 14 residues. Germline CDR1 and CDR2: ENHRY and SYGVKD. V gave up 3 bases and J gave up 6 bases, with 14 bases separating them. The DNA for the CDR3 is TGTGCCATCAGTGAAGTCCTCGGCGGGGATGGCTACACCTTC. Translated, it gives CAISEVLGGDGYTF.

V and J are TRBV5-1 and TRBJ2-1; 12 bases agree with TRBD2. The CDR3 has 15 amino acids. After removal of 4 bases from V and 5 bases from J, the junction contained 4 bases not matched to a gene. Germline V gene lookup returns CDR1 SGHRS and CDR2 YFSETQ. The CDR3 region is CASSTLAGGDNEQFF. DNA of the CDR3: TGCGCCAGCAGCACTCTAGCGGGAGGGGACAATGAGCAGTTCTTC.

This chain links TRBV7-6 with TRBJ1-5, with D perhaps matching TRBD1 (6 bases). V lost 4 bases and J 7 bases, leaving 14 bases between the germline ends. Germline V gives CDR1 SGHVS, CDR2 FNYEAQ. The CDR3 extends over 14 amino acids. This CDR3 is CASSYGGGDQPQHF. The CDR3 DNA sequence: TGTGCCAGCAGCTATGGAGGGGGGGACCAGCCCCAGCATTTT.

The table lists this clone with a few counts. The genes are TRBV4-3 and TRBJ1-2; D gene ambiguous. The V gene lost 1 base and the J gene lost 4 bases, with 10 bases spanning the gap. Germline V gene sequence: CDR1 LGHNA, CDR2 YSLEER. This CDR3 is 14 amino acids long. The CDR3 here is CASSQAKGGYGYTF. CDR3 coding DNA: TGCGCCAGCAGCCAAGCAAAAGGCGGCTATGGCTACACCTTC.